This T cell receptor beta chain was observed in a study of control samples from healthy donors and cancer patients. V was cut by 4 bases and J by 2 bases, with 20 bases left in between. The length of the CDR3 is 17 residues. Germline loops: CDR1 SGHTA, CDR2 FQGNSA. This clone was seen only once. Profiled with immunoSEQ multiplex PCR; TCRdb holds only in-frame clones, not every one. The sample includes roughly 80,000 clones, approximately 91% of them seen just once. Sequences were obtained from blood. The chain combines TRBV7-2 with TRBJ1-2, with D possibly TRBD1 on 6 matching bases. The clonotype comes from a woman aged 50 to 65 in good health. The CDR3 spells CASSYYGGGRRNYGYTF. The CDR3 DNA is TGTGCCAGCAGCTATTATGGGGGGGGCCGGAGAAACTATGGCTACACCTTC.